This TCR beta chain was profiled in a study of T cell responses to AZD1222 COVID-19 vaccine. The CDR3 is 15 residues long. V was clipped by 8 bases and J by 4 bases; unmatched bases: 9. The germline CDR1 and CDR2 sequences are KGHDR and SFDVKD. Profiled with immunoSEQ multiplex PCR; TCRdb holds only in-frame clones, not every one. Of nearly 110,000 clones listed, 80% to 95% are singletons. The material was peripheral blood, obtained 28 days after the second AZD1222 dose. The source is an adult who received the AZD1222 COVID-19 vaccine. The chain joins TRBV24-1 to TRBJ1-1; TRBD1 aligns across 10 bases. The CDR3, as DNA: TGTGCCACCAATCTGACAGGGGGCCGGGGCACTGAAGCTTTCTTT. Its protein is CATNLTGGRGTEAFF.